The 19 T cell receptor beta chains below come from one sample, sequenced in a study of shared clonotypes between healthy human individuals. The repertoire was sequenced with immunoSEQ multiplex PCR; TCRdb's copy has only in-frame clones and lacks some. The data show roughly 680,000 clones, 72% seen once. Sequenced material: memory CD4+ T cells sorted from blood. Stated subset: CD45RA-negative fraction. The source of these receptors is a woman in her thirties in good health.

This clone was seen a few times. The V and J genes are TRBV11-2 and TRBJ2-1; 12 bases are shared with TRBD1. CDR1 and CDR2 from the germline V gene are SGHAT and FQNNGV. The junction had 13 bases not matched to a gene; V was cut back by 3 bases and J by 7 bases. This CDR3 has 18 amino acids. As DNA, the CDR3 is TGTGCCAGCAGCTTTTCGATGCCGGGACAGGGGGCGAGGAATGAGCAGTTCTTC. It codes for CASSFSMPGQGARNEQFF.

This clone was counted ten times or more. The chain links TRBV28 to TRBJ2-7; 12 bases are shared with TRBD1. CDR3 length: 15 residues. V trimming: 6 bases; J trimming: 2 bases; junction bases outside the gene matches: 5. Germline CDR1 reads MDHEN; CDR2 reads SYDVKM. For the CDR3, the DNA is TGTGCCAGCAGACGGGACAGGGGGCTAACCTACGAGCAGTACTTC. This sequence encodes CASRRDRGLTYEQYF.

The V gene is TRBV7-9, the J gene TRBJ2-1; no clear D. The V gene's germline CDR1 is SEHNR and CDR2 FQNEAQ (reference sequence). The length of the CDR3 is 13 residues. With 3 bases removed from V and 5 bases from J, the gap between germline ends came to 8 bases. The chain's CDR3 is CASSLSQDNEQFF. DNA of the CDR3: TGTGCCAGCAGCTTGTCCCAGGACAATGAGCAGTTCTTC.

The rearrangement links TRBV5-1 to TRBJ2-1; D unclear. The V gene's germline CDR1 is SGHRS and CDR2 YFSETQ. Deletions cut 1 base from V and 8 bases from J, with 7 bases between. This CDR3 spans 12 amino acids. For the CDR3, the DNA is TGCGCCAGCAGCTTGTTGGGCGATGAGCAGTTCTTC. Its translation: CASSLLGDEQFF.

The CDR3 region is CASSLRLGGAPEQFF. Written as DNA, the CDR3 is TGCGCCAGCAGCCTCCGCCTGGGGGGAGCCCCCGAGCAGTTCTTC. The J gene is TRBJ2-1, the V gene TRBV5-1; weak D call: TRBD2 (6 bases). Germline assignment: CDR1 SGHRS and CDR2 YFSETQ. The CDR3 is 15 amino acids. Trimming shortened V by 4 bases and J by 10 bases, and 21 bases separated the two germline ends.

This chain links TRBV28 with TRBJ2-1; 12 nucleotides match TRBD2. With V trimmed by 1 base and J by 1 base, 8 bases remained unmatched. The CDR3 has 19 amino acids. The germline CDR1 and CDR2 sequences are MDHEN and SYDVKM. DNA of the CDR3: TGTGCCAGCAGTTTATCGGCTAGCGGGAGGGGATGGTCCTACAATGAGCAGTTCTTC. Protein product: CASSLSASGRGWSYNEQFF. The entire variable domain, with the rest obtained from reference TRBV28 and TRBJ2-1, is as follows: DVKVTQSSRYLVKRTGEKVFLECVQDMDHENMFWYRQDPGLGLRLIYFSYDVKMKEKGDIPEGYSVSREKKERFSLILESASTNQTSMYLCASSLSASGRGWSYNEQFFGPGTRLTVL.

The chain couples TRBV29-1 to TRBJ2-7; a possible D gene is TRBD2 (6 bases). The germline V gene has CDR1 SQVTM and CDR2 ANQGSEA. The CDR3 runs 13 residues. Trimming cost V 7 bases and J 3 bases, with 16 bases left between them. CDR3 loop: CSASRDLNYEQYF. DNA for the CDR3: TGCAGCGCTAGCCGGGACTTAAACTACGAGCAGTACTTC.

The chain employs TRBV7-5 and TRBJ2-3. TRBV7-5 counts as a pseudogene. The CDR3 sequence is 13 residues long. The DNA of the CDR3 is TGTGTCAGAAGGCCCGCGCGTCGAAGACCGCAGTATTTT. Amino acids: CVRRPARRRPQYF.

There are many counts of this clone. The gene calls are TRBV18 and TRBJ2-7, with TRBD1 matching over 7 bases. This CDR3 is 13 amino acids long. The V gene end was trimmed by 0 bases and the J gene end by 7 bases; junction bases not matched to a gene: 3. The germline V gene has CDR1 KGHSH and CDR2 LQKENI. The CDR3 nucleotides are TGTGCCAGCTCACCACCCCAGGGGGTTGAGCAGTACTTC. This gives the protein CASSPPQGVEQYF.

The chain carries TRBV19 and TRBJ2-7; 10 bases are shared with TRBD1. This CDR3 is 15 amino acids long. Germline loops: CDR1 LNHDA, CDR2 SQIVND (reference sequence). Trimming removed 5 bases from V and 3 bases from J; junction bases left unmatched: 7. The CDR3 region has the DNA TGTGCCAGTAGTGATTCAGGACAGGGGGTCTACGAGCAGTACTTC. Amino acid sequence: CASSDSGQGVYEQYF. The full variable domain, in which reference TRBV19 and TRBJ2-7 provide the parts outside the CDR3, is DGGITQSPKYLFRKEGQNVTLSCEQNLNHDAMYWYRQDPGQGLRLIYYSQIVNDFQKGDIAEGYSVSREKKESFPLTVTSAQKNPTAFYLCASSDSGQGVYEQYFGPGTRLTVT.

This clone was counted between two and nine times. The CDR3 spells CASSQTSAQETQYF. The CDR3 nucleotides read TGTGCCAGTAGCCAGACTAGCGCTCAAGAGACCCAGTACTTC. V is TRBV19 and J is TRBJ2-5, with 8 bases aligning to TRBD2. This CDR3 spans 14 amino acids. The junction had 5 bases not matched to a gene; V was cut back by 6 bases and J by 2 bases. CDR1 LNHDA and CDR2 SQIVND come from the germline V gene (reference sequence). Full variable domain (remainder filled in from reference TRBV19 and TRBJ2-5): DGGITQSPKYLFRKEGQNVTLSCEQNLNHDAMYWYRQDPGQGLRLIYYSQIVNDFQKGDIAEGYSVSREKKESFPLTVTSAQKNPTAFYLCASSQTSAQETQYFGPGTRLLVL.

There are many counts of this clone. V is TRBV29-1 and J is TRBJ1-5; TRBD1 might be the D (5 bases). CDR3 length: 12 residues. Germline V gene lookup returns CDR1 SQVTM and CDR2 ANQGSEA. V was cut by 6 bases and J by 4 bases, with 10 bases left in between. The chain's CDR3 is CSVGTENQPQHF. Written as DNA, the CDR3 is TGCAGCGTCGGGACGGAGAATCAGCCCCAGCATTTT. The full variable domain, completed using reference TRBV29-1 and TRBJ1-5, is SAVISQKPSRDICQRGTSLTIQCQVDSQVTMMFWYRQQPGQSLTLIATANQGSEATYESGFVIDKFPISRPNLTFSTLTVSNMSPEDSSIYLCSVGTENQPQHFGDGTRLSIL.

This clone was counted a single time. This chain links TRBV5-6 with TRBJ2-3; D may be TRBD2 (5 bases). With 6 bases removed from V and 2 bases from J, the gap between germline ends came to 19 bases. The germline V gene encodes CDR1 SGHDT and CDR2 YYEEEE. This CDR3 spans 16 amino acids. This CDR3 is CASMEAPASPTDTQYF. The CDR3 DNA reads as TGTGCCAGCATGGAGGCTCCGGCTAGCCCCACAGATACGCAGTATTTT.

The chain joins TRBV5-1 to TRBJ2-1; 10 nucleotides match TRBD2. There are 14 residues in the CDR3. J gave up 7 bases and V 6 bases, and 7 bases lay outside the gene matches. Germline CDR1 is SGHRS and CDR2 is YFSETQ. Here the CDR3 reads CASTIAGGRNEQFF. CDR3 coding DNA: TGCGCCAGCACTATAGCGGGAGGTAGGAATGAGCAGTTCTTC.

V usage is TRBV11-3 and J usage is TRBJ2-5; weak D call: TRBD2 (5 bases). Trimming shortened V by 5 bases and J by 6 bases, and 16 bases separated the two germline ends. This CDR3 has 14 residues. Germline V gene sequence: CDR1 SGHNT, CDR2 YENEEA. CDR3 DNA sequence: TGTGCCAGCAGCCCGCTACCTCTCGGGAAGACCCAGTACTTC. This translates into CASSPLPLGKTQYF.

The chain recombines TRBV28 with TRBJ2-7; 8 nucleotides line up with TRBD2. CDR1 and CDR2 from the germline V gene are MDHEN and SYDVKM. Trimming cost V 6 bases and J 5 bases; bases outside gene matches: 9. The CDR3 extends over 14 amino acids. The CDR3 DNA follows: TGTGCCAGCAGGGCGGGGGGCGCCACCCACGAGCAGTACTTC. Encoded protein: CASRAGGATHEQYF.

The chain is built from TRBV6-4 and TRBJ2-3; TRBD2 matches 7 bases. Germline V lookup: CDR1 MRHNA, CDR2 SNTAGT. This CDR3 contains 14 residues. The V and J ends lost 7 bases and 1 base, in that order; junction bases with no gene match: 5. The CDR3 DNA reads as TGTGCCAGCATCGGTGCGGGGGGCACAGATACGCAGTATTTT. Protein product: CASIGAGGTDTQYF.

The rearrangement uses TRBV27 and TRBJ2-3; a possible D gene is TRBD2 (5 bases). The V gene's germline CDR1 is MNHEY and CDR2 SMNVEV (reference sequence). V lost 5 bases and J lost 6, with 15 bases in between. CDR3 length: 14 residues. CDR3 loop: CASSLGSRGDTQYF. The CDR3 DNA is TGTGCCAGCAGTCTCGGCTCCCGGGGTGATACGCAGTATTTT.

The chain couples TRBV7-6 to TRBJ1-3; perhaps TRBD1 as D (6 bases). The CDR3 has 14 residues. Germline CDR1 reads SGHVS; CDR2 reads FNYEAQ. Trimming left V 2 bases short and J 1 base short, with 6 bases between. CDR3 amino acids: CASSLRGSGNTIYF. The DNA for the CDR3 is TGTGCCAGCAGCTTAAGGGGGTCTGGAAACACCATATATTTT.